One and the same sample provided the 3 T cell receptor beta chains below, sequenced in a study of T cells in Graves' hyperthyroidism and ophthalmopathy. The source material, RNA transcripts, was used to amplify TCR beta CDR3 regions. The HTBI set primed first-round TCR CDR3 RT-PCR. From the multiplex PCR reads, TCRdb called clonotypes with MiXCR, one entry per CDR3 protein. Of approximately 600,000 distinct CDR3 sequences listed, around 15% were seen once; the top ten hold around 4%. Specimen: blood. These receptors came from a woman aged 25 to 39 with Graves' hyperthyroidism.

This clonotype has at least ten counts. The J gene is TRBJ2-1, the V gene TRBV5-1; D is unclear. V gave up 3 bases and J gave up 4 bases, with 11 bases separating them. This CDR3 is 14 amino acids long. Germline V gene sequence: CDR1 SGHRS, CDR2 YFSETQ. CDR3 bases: TGCGCCAGCAGCTATTCGGACGGATACAATGAGCAGTTCTTC. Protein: CASSYSDGYNEQFF.

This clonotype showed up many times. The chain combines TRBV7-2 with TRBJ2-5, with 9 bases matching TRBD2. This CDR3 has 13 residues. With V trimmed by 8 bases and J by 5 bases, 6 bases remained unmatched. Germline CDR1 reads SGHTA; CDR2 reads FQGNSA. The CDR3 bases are TGTGCCAGCGGGGCGGGAGGGCCCGAGACCCAGTACTTC. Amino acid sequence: CASGAGGPETQYF.

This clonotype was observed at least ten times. CDR3: CASSPPRRMPYNEQFF. CDR3 DNA: TGTGCCAGCTCACCCCCCCGGCGAATGCCGTACAATGAGCAGTTCTTC. The chain employs TRBV18 and TRBJ2-1; D gene unclear. Germline-derived CDR1 and CDR2 are KGHSH and LQKENI. The CDR3 has 16 amino acids. The V and J ends lost 3 bases and 4 bases respectively, with 16 bases between them.